The rows below give T cell receptor beta chains drawn from one sample of a study of cytomegalovirus exposure and HLA in healthy donors. Assay: immunoSEQ multiplex PCR; the TCRdb copy retains only in-frame clones and omits some. Here the sample table reports some 30,000 clones. The material sequenced was PBMCs. Source of these receptors: a man between 35 and 55 years old in good health and CMV-seronegative. Both conserved end residues are part of each CDR3. Fields, in order: V gene, J gene, D gene, CDR3 DNA, CDR3 protein. D genes are given only for firm matches.

>TRBV30|TRBJ1-1|-
TGTGCCTGGAGTGGCGGGGTCACTGAAGCTTTCTTT
CAWSGGVTEAFF
>TRBV4-2|TRBJ2-3|-
TGTGCCAGCAGCCAAAACGTCGGGAGTCGAACAGATACGCAGTATTTT
CASSQNVGSRTDTQYF
>TRBV30|TRBJ1-1|-
TGTGCCTGGAGTGTACCGGGAGGGGTTACTGAAGCTTTCTTT
CAWSVPGGVTEAFF
>TRBV28|TRBJ1-4|TRBD1
TGTGCCAGCAGGCCAACGGGACAGGGGGAAGAAAAACTGTTTTTT
CASRPTGQGEEKLFF
>TRBV6-1|TRBJ2-1|-
TGTGCCAGCAGTGAAGGGGAGACTAGTGACAATGAGCAGTTCTTC
CASSEGETSDNEQFF
>TRBV2|TRBJ1-2|-
TGTGCCAGCAGGAGGGAGGACTATGGCTACACCTTC
CASRREDYGYTF
>TRBV6-6|TRBJ2-1|TRBD2
TGTGCCAGCAGTTATCTAACTAGCGGTAATGAGCAGTTCTTC
CASSYLTSGNEQFF
>TRBV18|TRBJ1-1|-
TGTGCCAGCTCACCAACAGGAGTGAACACTGAAGCTTTCTTT
CASSPTGVNTEAFF
>TRBV29-1|TRBJ2-1|-
TGCAGCGTTGCAACCCCAGGGGTGAGCTCCGACAATGAGCAGTTCTTC
CSVATPGVSSDNEQFF
>TRBV5-1|TRBJ2-7|TRBD1
TGCGCCAGCAGCTCGTCGGGACAGGGCTACGAGCAGTACTTC
CASSSSGQGYEQYF
>TRBV27|TRBJ1-4|TRBD1
TGTGCCAGCAGTCTCCGACAGGGTGAAAAACTGTTTTTT
CASSLRQGEKLFF
>TRBV7-9|TRBJ2-1|-
TGTGCCAGCAGCCGACCAACGAGCGGCAGTAGGTCCTACAATGAGCAGTTCTTC
CASSRPTSGSRSYNEQFF
>TRBV7-2|TRBJ2-2|-
TGTGCCAGCAGCCCAGGCCTAGCAAAGGCCGGGGAGCTGTTTTTT
CASSPGLAKAGELFF
>TRBV6-5|TRBJ2-1|-
TGTGCCAGCAGTTACGCGCACAGGATTGGTGAGCAGTTCTTC
CASSYAHRIGEQFF
>TRBV30|TRBJ2-2|TRBD2
TGTGCCTGGAGAGGCGGGAGGAAGAACACCGGGGAGCTGTTTTTT
CAWRGGRKNTGELFF
>TRBV30|TRBJ1-5|TRBD1
TGTGCCTGGAGCCTAAGACAGGGTCTTAGCAATCAGCCCCAGCATTTT
CAWSLRQGLSNQPQHF
>TRBV27|TRBJ1-2|TRBD1
TGTGCCAGCAGTTCACAGGGACAGGGGGCGATCTATGGCTACACCTTC
CASSSQGQGAIYGYTF
>TRBV6-5|TRBJ1-1|-
TGTGCCAGCTGGTACAGCTCGAACACTGAGGCTTTCTTT
CASWYSSNTEAFF
>TRBV6-4|TRBJ1-1|-
TGTGCCAGCAGTGACTCTTCCAGGAACACTGAAGCTTTCTTT
CASSDSSRNTEAFF
>TRBV6-4|TRBJ2-1|TRBD2
TGTGCCAGCAGTATCGGGACTAGCGGGAGCAATGAGCAGTTCTTC
CASSIGTSGSNEQFF
>TRBV2|TRBJ2-1|TRBD2
TGTGCCAGCAGGCAAGAGCGGGGTAGCGACAATGAGCAGTTCTTC
CASRQERGSDNEQFF
>TRBV19|TRBJ1-1|-
TGTGCCAGTAGTGATCAAGCAGGGGTTGAAGCTTTCTTT
CASSDQAGVEAFF
>TRBV6-1|TRBJ1-5|TRBD1
TGTGCCAGCTCGGGACAGCCATCATCTCAGCCCCAGCATTTT
CASSGQPSSQPQHF
>TRBV27|TRBJ2-1|TRBD2
TGTGCCAGCAGTCCTGGGACTAGCGGGTACGACAATGAGCAGTTCTTC
CASSPGTSGYDNEQFF
>TRBV6-1|TRBJ2-3|TRBD2
TGTGCCAGCAGTGAAGTGCCGGGACTAGCGGGAGTTGCAGATACGCAGTATTTT
CASSEVPGLAGVADTQYF
>TRBV29-1|TRBJ1-1|-
TGCAGCGTTGCATATGAGGGTTACACTGAAGCTTTCTTT
CSVAYEGYTEAFF
>TRBV18|TRBJ1-1|-
TGTGCCAGCTCACCAGCCGTTGGGGGCATGGACACTGAAGCTTTCTTT
CASSPAVGGMDTEAFF